The rows below give T cell receptor beta chains drawn from one sample of a study of shared clonotypes between healthy human individuals. Measured with immunoSEQ multiplex PCR; TCRdb has only the in-frame clones, and not every one. The top ten hold approximately 1% of the sample, which has about 2 million clones, about 95% seen once. Sequencing was carried out using naive CD8+ T cells sorted from blood. The receptors stem from a man aged 18 to 30 in good health. The CDR3 runs from the conserved cysteine through the conserved F or W. D genes are given only for firm matches. Clone size is shown for a subset of rows, as once, few, many or a class of expanded clone.

v_gene	j_gene	abundance	d_gene	CDR3aa	CDR3nt
TRBV30	TRBJ1-2	-	-	CAWSVPPRATF	TGTGCCTGGAGTGTACCCCCCCGGGCTACCTTC
TRBV9	TRBJ2-7	-	-	CASSETGLNPYEQYF	TGTGCCAGCAGCGAGACAGGCCTCAACCCCTACGAGCAGTACTTC
TRBV5-5	TRBJ1-3	-	-	CASSLGEWNTIYF	TGTGCCAGCAGCTTGGGGGAGTGGAACACCATATATTTT
TRBV29-1	TRBJ1-2	-	-	CSVVSFGGRRLNYGYTF	TGCAGCGTTGTATCGTTCGGGGGGCGCCGACTTAACTATGGCTACACCTTC
TRBV4-3	TRBJ2-2	-	TRBD2	CASSPGLAGPNTGELFF	TGCGCCAGCAGTCCGGGACTAGCGGGACCCAACACCGGGGAGCTGTTTTTT
TRBV25-1	TRBJ2-7	-	-	CASSDWGGYEQYF	TGTGCCAGCAGTGACTGGGGTGGTTACGAGCAGTACTTC
TRBV6-1	TRBJ1-1	-	-	CATDGSEAFF	TGTGCCACCGACGGGAGTGAAGCTTTCTTT
TRBV9	TRBJ2-1	-	TRBD2	CASSHSGRAANEQFF	TGTGCCAGCAGCCATAGCGGGAGGGCCGCCAATGAGCAGTTCTTC
TRBV6-5	TRBJ2-7	-	TRBD2	CASSLISGALYEQYF	TGTGCCAGCAGCCTCATTAGCGGGGCCCTATACGAGCAGTACTTC
TRBV28	TRBJ2-7	-	-	CASSPMGGPSYEQYF	TGTGCCAGCAGTCCCATGGGGGGGCCCTCCTACGAGCAGTACTTC
TRBV9	TRBJ2-5	-	TRBD1	CASSVEGDTGVETQYF	TGTGCCAGCAGCGTAGAGGGGGATACAGGGGTGGAGACCCAGTACTTC
TRBV5-1	TRBJ2-7	-	TRBD1	CASSLAGQGDYEQYF	TGCGCCAGCAGCTTGGCCGGACAGGGGGACTACGAGCAGTACTTC
TRBV4-1	TRBJ2-3	-	-	CASSQVEGASTDTQYF	TGCGCCAGCAGCCAAGTTGAGGGAGCTAGCACAGATACGCAGTATTTT
TRBV7-9	TRBJ2-5	-	-	CASSPRDGQETQYF	TGTGCCAGCAGCCCCAGGGACGGCCAAGAGACCCAGTACTTC
TRBV28	TRBJ2-7	once	TRBD2	CASSLDTSGGSYEQYF	TGTGCCAGCAGTTTAGATACTAGCGGGGGATCCTACGAGCAGTACTTC
TRBV19	TRBJ1-2	-	TRBD1	CATTSGTGLPYGYTF	TGTGCCACCACCTCTGGGACAGGGCTTCCGTATGGCTACACCTTC
TRBV6-5	TRBJ2-5	-	-	CASSSGEDLQETQYF	TGTGCCAGCAGTTCGGGGGAGGACCTCCAAGAGACCCAGTACTTC
TRBV7-8	TRBJ2-1	-	TRBD2	CASSSLAGGPFEQFF	TGTGCCAGCAGCTCACTAGCGGGGGGGCCCTTTGAGCAGTTCTTC
TRBV7-9	TRBJ1-2	-	TRBD1	CASRSGTGGAGSYGYTF	TGTGCCAGCAGATCCGGGACAGGGGGCGCGGGCTCCTATGGCTACACCTTC
TRBV5-1	TRBJ2-7	-	TRBD1	CASSVRQGYEQYF	TGCGCCAGCAGCGTCCGACAGGGGTACGAGCAGTACTTC